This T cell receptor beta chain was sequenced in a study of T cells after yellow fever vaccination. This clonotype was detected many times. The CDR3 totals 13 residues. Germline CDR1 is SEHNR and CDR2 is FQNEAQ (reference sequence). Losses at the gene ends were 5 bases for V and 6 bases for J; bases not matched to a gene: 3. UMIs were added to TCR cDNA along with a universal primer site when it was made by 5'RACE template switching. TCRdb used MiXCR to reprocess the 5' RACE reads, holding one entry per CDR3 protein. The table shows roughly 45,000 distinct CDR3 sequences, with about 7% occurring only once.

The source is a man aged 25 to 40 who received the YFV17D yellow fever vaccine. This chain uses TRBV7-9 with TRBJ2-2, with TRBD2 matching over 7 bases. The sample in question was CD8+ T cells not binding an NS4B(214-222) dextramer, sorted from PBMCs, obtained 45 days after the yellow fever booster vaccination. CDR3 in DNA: TGTGCCAGCAGCCGCGGACTAGCCGGGGAGCTGTTTTTT. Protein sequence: CASSRGLAGELFF.